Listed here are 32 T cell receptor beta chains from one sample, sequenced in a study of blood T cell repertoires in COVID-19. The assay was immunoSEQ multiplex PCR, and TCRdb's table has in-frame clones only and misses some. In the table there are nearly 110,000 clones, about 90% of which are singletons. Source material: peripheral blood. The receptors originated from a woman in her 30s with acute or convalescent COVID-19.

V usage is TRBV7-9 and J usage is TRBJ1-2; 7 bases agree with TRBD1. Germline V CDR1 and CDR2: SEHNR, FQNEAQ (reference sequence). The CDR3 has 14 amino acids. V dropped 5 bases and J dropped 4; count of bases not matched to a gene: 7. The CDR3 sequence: CASSVTGIVYGYTF. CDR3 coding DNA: TGTGCCAGCAGCGTGACAGGGATTGTCTATGGCTACACCTTC. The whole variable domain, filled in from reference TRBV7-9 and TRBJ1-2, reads DTGVSQNPRHKITKRGQNVTFRCDPISEHNRLYWYRQTLGQGPEFLTYFQNEAQLEKSRLLSDRFSAERPKGSFSTLEIQRTEQGDSAMYLCASSVTGIVYGYTFGSGTRLTVV.

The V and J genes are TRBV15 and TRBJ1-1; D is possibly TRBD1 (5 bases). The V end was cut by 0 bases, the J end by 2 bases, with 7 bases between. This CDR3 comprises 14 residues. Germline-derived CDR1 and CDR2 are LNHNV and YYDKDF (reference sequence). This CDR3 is CATSRETANTEAFF. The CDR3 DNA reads TGTGCCACCAGCAGAGAGACAGCTAACACTGAAGCTTTCTTT.

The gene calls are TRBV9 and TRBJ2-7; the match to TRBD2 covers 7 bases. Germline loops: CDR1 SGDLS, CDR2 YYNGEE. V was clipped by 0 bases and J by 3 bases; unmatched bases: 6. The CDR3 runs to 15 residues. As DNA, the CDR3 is TGTGCCAGCAGCGTAGGTGGCGGGAGTGGCTACGAGCAGTACTTC. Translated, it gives CASSVGGGSGYEQYF.

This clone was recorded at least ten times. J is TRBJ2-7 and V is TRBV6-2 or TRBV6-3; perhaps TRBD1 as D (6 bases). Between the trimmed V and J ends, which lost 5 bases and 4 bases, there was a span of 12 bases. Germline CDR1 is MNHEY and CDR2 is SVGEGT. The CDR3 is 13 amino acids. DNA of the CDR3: TGTGCCAGCAGTGTCACAGGGTTATACGAGCAGTACTTC. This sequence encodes CASSVTGLYEQYF.

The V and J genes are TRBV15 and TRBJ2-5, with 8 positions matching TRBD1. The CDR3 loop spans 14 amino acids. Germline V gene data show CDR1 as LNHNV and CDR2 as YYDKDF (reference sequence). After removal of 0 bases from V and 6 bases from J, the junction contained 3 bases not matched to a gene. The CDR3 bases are TGTGCCACCAGCAGAGATGCCAGGGGGCAGACCCAGTACTTC. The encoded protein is CATSRDARGQTQYF.

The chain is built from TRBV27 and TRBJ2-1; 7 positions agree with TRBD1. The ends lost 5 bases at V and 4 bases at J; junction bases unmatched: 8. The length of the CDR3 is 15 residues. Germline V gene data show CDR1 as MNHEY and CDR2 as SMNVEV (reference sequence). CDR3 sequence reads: CASSLTGPAYNEQFF. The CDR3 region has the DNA TGTGCCAGCAGTCTGACAGGGCCTGCATACAATGAGCAGTTCTTC.

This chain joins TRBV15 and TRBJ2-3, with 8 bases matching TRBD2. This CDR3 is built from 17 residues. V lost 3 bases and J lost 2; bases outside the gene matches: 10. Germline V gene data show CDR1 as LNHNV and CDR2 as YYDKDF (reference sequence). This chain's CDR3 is CATSRGGLAGTTDTQYF. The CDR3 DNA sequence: TGTGCCACCAGCAGGGGGGGGCTAGCGGGCACCACAGATACGCAGTATTTT.

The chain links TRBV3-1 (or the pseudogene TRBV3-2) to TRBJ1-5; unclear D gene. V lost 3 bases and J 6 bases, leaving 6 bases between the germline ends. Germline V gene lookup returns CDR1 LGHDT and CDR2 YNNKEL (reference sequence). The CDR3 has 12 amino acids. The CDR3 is CASSHESQPQHF. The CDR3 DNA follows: TGTGCCAGCAGCCACGAGAGTCAGCCCCAGCATTTT.

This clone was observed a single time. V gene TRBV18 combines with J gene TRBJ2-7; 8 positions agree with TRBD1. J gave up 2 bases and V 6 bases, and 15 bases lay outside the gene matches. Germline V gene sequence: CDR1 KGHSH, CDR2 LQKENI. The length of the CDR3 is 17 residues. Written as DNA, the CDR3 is TGTGCCAGCTCTCAAAGCTCCGGGACAGGAGGGACCTACGAGCAGTACTTC. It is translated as CASSQSSGTGGTYEQYF.

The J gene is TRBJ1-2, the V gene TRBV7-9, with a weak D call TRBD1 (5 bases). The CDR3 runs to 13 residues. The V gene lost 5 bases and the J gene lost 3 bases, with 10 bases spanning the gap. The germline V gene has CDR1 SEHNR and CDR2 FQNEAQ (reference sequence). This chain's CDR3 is CASSPRGDYGYTF. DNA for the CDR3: TGTGCCAGCAGCCCGCGGGGGGACTATGGCTACACCTTC. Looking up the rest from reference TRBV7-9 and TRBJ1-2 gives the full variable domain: DTGVSQNPRHKITKRGQNVTFRCDPISEHNRLYWYRQTLGQGPEFLTYFQNEAQLEKSRLLSDRFSAERPKGSFSTLEIQRTEQGDSAMYLCASSPRGDYGYTFGSGTRLTVV.

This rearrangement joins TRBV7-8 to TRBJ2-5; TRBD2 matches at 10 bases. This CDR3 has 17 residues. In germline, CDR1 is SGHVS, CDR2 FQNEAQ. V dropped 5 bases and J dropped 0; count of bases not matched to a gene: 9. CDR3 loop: CASSKLGLAENQETQYF. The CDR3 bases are TGTGCCAGCAGCAAACTCGGACTAGCGGAGAACCAAGAGACCCAGTACTTC. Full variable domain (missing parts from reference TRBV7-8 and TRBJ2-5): GAGVSQSPRYKVAKRGQDVALRCDPISGHVSLFWYQQALGQGPEFLTYFQNEAQLDKSGLPSDRFFAERPEGSVSTLKIQRTQQEDSAVYLCASSKLGLAENQETQYFGPGTRLLVL.

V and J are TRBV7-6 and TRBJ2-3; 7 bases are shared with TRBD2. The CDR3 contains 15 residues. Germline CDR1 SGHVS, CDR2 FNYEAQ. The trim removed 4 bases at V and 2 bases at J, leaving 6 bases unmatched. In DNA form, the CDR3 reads TGTGCCAGCAGCTACCGGGGAGGGGCCACAGATACGCAGTATTTT. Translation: CASSYRGGATDTQYF.

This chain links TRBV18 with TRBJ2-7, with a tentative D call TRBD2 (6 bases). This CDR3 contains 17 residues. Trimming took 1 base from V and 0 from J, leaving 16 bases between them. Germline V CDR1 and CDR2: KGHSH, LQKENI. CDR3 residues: CASSPRSGWGSSYEQYF. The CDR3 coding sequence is TGTGCCAGCTCACCACGTAGCGGTTGGGGGAGCTCCTACGAGCAGTACTTC.

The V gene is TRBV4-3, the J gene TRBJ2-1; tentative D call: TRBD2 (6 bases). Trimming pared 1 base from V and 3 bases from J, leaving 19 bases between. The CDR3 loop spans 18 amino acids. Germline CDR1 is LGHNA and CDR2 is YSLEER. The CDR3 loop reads CASSQGLHGGSGYNEQFF. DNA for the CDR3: TGCGCCAGCAGCCAAGGACTCCATGGAGGGTCTGGCTACAATGAGCAGTTCTTC.

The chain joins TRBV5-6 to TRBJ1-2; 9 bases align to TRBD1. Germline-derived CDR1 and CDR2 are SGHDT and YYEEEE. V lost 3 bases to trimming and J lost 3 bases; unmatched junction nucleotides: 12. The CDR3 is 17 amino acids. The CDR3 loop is CASSYLRTGEHDYGYTF. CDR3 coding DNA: TGTGCCAGCAGCTATCTTCGGACAGGGGAGCACGACTATGGCTACACCTTC.

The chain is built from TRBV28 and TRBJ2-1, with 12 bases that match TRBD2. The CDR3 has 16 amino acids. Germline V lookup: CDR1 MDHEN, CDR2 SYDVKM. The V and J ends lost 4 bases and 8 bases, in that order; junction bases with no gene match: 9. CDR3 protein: CASSWTSGATPYEQFF. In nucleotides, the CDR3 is TGTGCCAGCAGTTGGACTAGCGGGGCGACACCCTATGAGCAGTTCTTC.

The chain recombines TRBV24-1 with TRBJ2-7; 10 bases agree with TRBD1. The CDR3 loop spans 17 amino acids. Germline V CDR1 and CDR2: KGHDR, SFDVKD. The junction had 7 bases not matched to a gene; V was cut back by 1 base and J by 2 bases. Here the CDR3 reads CATSDFARDRGTYEQYF. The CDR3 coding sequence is TGTGCCACCAGTGATTTCGCCAGGGACAGGGGCACCTACGAGCAGTACTTC.

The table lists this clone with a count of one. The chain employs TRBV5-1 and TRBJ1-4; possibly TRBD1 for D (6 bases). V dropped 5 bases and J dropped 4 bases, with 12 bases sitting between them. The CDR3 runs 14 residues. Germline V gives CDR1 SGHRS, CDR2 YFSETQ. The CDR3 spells CASSGGRDNEKLFF. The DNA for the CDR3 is TGCGCCAGCAGTGGGGGCAGAGATAATGAAAAACTGTTTTTT.

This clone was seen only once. The CDR3: CASSPSFYEQYF. The CDR3, as DNA: TGTGCCAGCAGCCCGTCCTTCTACGAGCAGTACTTC. V is TRBV12-3 or TRBV12-4 and J is TRBJ2-7; D is unresolved. This CDR3 has 12 amino acids. V shed 6 bases and J shed 3 bases, with 9 bases lying between them.

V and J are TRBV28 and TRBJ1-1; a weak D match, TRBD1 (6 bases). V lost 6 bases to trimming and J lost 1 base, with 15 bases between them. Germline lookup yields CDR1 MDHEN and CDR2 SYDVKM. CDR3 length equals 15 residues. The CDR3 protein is CASSPLTGTNTEAFF. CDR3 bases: TGTGCCAGCAGCCCGTTAACAGGGACGAACACTGAAGCTTTCTTT.

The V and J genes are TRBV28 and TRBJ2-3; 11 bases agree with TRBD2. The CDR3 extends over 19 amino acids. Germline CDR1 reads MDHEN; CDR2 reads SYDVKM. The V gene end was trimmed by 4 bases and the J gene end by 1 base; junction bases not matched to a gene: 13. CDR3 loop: CASSSRHLLLAGGTDTQYF. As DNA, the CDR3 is TGTGCCAGCAGTTCGCGCCACCTTTTACTAGCGGGAGGCACAGATACGCAGTATTTT.

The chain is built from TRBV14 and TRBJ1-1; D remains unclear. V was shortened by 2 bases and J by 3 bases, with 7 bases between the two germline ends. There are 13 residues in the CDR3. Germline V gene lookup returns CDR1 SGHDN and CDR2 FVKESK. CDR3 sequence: CASSQRRDTEAFF. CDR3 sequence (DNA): TGTGCCAGCAGCCAACGTCGGGACACTGAAGCTTTCTTT.

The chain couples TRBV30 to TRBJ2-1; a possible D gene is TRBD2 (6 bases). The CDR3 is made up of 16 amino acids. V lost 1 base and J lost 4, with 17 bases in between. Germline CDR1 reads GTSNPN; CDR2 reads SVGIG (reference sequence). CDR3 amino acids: CAWSAAGGTLYNEQFF. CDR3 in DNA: TGTGCCTGGAGTGCGGCAGGCGGGACTCTATACAATGAGCAGTTCTTC.

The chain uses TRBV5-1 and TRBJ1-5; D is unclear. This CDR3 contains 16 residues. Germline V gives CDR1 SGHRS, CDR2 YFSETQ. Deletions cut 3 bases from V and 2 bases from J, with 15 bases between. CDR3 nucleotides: TGCGCCAGCAGCTCGACCCCGTTAGGAGGCAATCAGCCCCAGCATTTT. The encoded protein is CASSSTPLGGNQPQHF.

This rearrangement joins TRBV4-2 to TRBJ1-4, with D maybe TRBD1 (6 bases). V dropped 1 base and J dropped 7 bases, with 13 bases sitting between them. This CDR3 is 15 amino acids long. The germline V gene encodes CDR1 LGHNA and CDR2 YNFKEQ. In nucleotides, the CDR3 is TGTGCCAGCAGCCAAGCCTCGGGGGGGCGTGAAAAACTGTTTTTT. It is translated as CASSQASGGREKLFF.

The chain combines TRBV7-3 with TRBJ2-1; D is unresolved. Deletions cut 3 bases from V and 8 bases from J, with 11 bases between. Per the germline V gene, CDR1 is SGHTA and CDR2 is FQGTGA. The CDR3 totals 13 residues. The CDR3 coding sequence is TGTGCCAGCAGCTTGGTTGGAGACCATGAGCAGTTCTTC. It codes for CASSLVGDHEQFF.

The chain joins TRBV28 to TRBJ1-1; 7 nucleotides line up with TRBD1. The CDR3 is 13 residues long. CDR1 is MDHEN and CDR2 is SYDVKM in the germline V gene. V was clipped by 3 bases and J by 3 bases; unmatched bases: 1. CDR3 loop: CASSFTGDTEAFF. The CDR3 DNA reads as TGTGCCAGCAGTTTTACAGGGGACACTGAAGCTTTCTTT.

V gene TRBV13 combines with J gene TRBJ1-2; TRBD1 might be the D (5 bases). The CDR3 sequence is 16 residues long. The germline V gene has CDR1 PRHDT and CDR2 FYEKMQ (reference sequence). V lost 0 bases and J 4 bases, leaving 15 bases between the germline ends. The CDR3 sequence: CASSLGLSGGGYGYTF. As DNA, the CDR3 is TGTGCCAGCAGCTTAGGCCTTTCGGGGGGTGGCTATGGCTACACCTTC.

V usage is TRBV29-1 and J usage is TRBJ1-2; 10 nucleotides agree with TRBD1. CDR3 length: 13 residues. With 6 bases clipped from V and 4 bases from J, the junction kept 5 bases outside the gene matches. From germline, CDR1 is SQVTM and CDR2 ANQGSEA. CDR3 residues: CSVATGGPYGYTF. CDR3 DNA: TGCAGCGTGGCGACAGGGGGCCCCTATGGCTACACCTTC.

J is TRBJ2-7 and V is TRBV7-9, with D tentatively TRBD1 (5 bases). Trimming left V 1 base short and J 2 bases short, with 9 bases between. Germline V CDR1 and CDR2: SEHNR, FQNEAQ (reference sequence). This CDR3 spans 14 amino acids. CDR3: CASSLVGATYEQYF. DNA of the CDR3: TGTGCCAGCAGCTTAGTTGGGGCTACCTACGAGCAGTACTTC.

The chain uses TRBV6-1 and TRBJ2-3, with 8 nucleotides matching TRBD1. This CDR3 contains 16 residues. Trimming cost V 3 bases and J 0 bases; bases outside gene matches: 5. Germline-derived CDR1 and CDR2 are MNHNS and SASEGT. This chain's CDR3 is CASSEGRGLSTDTQYF. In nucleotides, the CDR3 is TGTGCCAGCAGTGAGGGCAGGGGGCTTAGCACAGATACGCAGTATTTT.

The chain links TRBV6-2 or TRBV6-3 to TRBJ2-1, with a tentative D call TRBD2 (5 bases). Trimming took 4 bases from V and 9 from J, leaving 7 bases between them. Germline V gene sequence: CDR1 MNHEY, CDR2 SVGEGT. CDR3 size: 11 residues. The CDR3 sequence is CASSFAGEQFF. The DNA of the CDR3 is TGTGCCAGCAGTTTCGCGGGTGAGCAGTTCTTC.